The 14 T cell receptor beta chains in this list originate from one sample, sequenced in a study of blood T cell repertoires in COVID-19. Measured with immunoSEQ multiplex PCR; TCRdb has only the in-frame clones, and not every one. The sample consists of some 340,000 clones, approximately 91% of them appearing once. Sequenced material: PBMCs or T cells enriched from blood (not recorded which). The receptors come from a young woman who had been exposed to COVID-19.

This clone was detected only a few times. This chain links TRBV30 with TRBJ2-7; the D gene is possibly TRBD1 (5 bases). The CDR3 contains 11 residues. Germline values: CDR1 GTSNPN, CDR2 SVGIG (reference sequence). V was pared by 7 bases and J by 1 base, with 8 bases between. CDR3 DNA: TGTGCCTTGGACATATCCTACGAGCAGTACTTC. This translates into CALDISYEQYF.

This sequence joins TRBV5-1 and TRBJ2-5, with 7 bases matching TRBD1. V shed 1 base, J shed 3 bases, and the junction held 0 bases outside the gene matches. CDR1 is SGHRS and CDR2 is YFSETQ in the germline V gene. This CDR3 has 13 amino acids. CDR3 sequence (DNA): TGCGCCAGCAGCTTGACAGGGGAAGAGACCCAGTACTTC. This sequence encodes CASSLTGEETQYF. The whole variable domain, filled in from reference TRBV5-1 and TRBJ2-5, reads KAGVTQTPRYLIKTRGQQVTLSCSPISGHRSVSWYQQTPGQGLQFLFEYFSETQRNKGNFPGRFSGRQFSNSRSEMNVSTLELGDSALYLCASSLTGEETQYFGPGTRLLVL.

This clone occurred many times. The DNA for the CDR3 is TGTGCCAGCAGCTTAACGGACAGTTATTCACCCCTCCACTTT. Protein: CASSLTDSYSPLHF. The chain combines TRBV7-9 with TRBJ1-6, with a tentative D call TRBD1 (6 bases). Looked up from germline, CDR1 is SEHNR and CDR2 is FQNEAQ (reference sequence). The length of the CDR3 is 14 residues. The V gene lost 2 bases and the J gene lost 8 bases, with 10 bases spanning the gap.

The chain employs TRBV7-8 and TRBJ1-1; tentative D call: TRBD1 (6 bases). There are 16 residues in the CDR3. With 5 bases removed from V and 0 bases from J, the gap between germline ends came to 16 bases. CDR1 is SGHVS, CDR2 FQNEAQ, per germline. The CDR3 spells CASSRRTDSMNTEAFF. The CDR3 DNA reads TGTGCCAGCAGCCGACGAACGGACAGCATGAACACTGAAGCTTTCTTT.

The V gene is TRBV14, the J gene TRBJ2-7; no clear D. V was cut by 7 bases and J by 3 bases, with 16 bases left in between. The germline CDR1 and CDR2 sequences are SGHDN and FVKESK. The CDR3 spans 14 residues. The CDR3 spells CASTLSVLGYEQYF. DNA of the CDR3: TGTGCCAGCACCCTCAGCGTTTTAGGCTACGAGCAGTACTTC.

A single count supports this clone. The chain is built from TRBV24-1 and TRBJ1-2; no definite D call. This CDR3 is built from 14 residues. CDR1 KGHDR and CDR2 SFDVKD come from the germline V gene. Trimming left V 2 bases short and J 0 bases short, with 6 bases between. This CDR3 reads CATSDWATNYGYTF. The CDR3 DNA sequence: TGTGCCACCAGTGATTGGGCCACTAACTATGGCTACACCTTC.

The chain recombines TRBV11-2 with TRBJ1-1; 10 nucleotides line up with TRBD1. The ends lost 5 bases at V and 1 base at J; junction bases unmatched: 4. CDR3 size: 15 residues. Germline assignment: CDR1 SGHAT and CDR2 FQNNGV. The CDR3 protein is CASSLDRGTNTEAFF. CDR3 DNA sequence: TGTGCCAGCAGCCTGGACAGGGGGACGAACACTGAAGCTTTCTTT.

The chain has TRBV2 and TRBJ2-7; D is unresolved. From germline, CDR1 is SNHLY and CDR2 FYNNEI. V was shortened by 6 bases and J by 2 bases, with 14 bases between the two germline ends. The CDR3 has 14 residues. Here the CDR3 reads CASRSASGTYEQYF. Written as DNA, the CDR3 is TGTGCCAGCAGATCGGCCTCAGGTACCTACGAGCAGTACTTC.

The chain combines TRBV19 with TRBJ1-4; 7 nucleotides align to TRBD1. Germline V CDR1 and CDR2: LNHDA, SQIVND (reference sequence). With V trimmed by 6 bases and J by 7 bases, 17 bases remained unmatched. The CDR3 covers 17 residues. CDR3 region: CASSNPATGPEGEKLFF. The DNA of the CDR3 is TGTGCCAGTAGCAACCCTGCGACAGGGCCAGAAGGTGAAAAACTGTTTTTT.

CDR3 sequence: CASTPAGINSPLHF. The DNA of the CDR3 is TGTGCCAGCACCCCGGCAGGCATTAATTCACCCCTCCACTTT. The chain joins TRBV9 to TRBJ1-6; D call uncertain. The CDR3 extends over 14 amino acids. The V and J ends lost 6 bases and 6 bases respectively, with 13 bases between them. Germline lookup yields CDR1 SGDLS and CDR2 YYNGEE.

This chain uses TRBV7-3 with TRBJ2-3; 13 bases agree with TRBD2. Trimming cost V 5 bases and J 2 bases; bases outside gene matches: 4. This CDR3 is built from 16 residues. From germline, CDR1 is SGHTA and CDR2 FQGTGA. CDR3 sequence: CASSPLAGGDTDTQYF. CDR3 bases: TGTGCCAGCAGCCCACTAGCGGGGGGGGACACAGATACGCAGTATTTT.

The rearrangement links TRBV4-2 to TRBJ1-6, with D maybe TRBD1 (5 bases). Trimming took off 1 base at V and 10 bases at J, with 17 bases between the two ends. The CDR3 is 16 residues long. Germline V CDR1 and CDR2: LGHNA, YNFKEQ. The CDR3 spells CASSQGQGPVVSPLHF. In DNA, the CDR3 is TGTGCCAGCAGCCAAGGGCAGGGTCCGGTGGTATCACCCCTCCACTTT.

The CDR3: CASSFWTSGGRETQYF. DNA of the CDR3: TGTGCCAGCTCATTCTGGACTAGCGGGGGAAGAGAGACCCAGTACTTC. V usage is TRBV18 and J usage is TRBJ2-5; 13 bases agree with TRBD2. Trimming took 5 bases from V and 4 from J; bases not matched to a gene: 7. The CDR3 has 16 residues. CDR1 and CDR2 from the germline V gene are KGHSH and LQKENI.

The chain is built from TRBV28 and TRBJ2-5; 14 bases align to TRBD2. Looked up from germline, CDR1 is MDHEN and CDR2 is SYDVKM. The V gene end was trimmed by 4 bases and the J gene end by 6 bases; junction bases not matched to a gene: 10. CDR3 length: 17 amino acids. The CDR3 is CASSSFPGLAGAKTQYF. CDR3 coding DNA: TGTGCCAGCAGTTCCTTCCCGGGACTAGCGGGGGCGAAGACCCAGTACTTC.